This T cell receptor beta chain was found in a study of neoadjuvant anti-PD-1 for oral cavity cancer. Study in general: Patients mostly received three to four biweekly nivolumab doses at 3 mg/kg before surgery. Patients without progression got a fourth dose around day 43.

Noted time point: after neoadjuvant nivolumab, at surgical resection. Patients were newly diagnosed with stage II-IVA oral cavity squamous cell carcinoma without prior systemic or radiation treatment. PBMCs were not maintained or expanded in culture before analysis. The germline gives CDR1 SGHKS, CDR2 YYEKEE (reference sequence). This CDR3 comprises 17 residues. J gave up 4 bases and V 4 bases, and 6 bases lay outside the gene matches. Libraries were prepared by immunoSEQ multiplex PCR; TCRdb keeps only in-frame clonotypes and omits some of them. Altogether more than 11,000 clones are present, 74% being singletons, with the ten largest covering under 3.5%.

The gene calls are TRBV5-5 and TRBJ2-3, with 16 bases that match TRBD2. Sequenced here: PBMCs, sampled after nivolumab (anti-PD-1) treatment. The clonotype comes from a person aged 35 to 85 with oral cavity squamous cell carcinoma. The CDR3 bases are TGTGCCAGCAGCCCCGGGACTAGCGGGAGGGCCCCAGATACGCAGTATTTT. It codes for CASSPGTSGRAPDTQYF.